The 30 T cell receptor beta chains presented below share a single source sample, sequenced in a study of blood T cell repertoires in COVID-19. Clones were sequenced by immunoSEQ multiplex PCR, and TCRdb holds only the in-frame ones, with some missing. The sample lists about 270,000 clones, less than 90% occurring once. The source material was PBMCs or T cells enriched from blood (not recorded which). The receptors were sampled from a woman aged 45-60 years who had recovered from COVID-19.

The table lists this clone with a count of one. The V and J genes are TRBV25-1 and TRBJ2-3, with D unresolved. Trimming removed 2 bases at V and 0 bases at J, with 9 bases between. This CDR3 contains 15 residues. CDR1 is MGHDK, CDR2 SYGVNS, per germline. CDR3 bases: TGTGCCAGCAGTGAAGAGAAGCTCAGCACAGATACGCAGTATTTT. It codes for CASSEEKLSTDTQYF.

The chain recombines TRBV6-5 with TRBJ1-5, with D perhaps TRBD1 (5 bases). V dropped 3 bases and J dropped 5 bases, with 14 bases sitting between them. There are 15 residues in the CDR3. The V gene's germline CDR1 is MNHEY and CDR2 SVGAGI. The CDR3 DNA follows: TGTGCCAGCAGTTATGGGCCAGGGAACGATCAGCCCCAGCATTTT. This sequence encodes CASSYGPGNDQPQHF.

The V and J genes are TRBV5-1 and TRBJ2-1, with 7 bases aligning to TRBD1. This CDR3 is 15 amino acids long. Germline trimming cut 0 bases from V and 6 bases from J; bases unmatched to any gene: 6. Germline-derived CDR1 and CDR2 are SGHRS and YFSETQ. Here the CDR3 DNA reads TGCGCCAGCAGCTTGGGACAGGGACAAGTCAATGAGCAGTTCTTC. Amino acids: CASSLGQGQVNEQFF.

This clone came up a few times. The chain joins TRBV9 to TRBJ2-3, with 8 bases lining up with TRBD1. V dropped 3 bases and J dropped 4; count of bases not matched to a gene: 10. From germline, CDR1 is SGDLS and CDR2 YYNGEE. CDR3 size: 16 residues. CDR3 bases: TGTGCCAGCAGCGCACGTACCGGACAGGGATCAGATACGCAGTATTTT. Protein product: CASSARTGQGSDTQYF.

The chain uses TRBV3-1 (or the pseudogene TRBV3-2) and TRBJ1-1, with a weak D call TRBD1 (5 bases). CDR3 length: 14 residues. V lost 0 bases and J 4 bases, leaving 9 bases between the germline ends. CDR1 is LGHDT, CDR2 YNNKEL, per germline (reference sequence). The CDR3 region has the DNA TGTGCCAGCAGCCAAGATTTAAGGGGCACTGAAGCTTTCTTT. It is translated as CASSQDLRGTEAFF.

The J gene is TRBJ1-4, the V gene TRBV7-2; 8 bases are a match to TRBD1. The CDR3 is 14 residues long. V lost 3 bases to trimming and J lost 7 bases; unmatched junction nucleotides: 4. Germline V gene lookup returns CDR1 SGHTA and CDR2 FQGNSA. The CDR3, as DNA: TGTGCCAGCAGCTTCCAGGGGGCGAGTGAAAAACTGTTTTTT. As protein: CASSFQGASEKLFF.

V gene TRBV15 combines with J gene TRBJ2-3; 7 bases align to TRBD1. Germline V gives CDR1 LNHNV, CDR2 YYDKDF (reference sequence). The junction had 6 bases not matched to a gene; V was cut back by 3 bases and J by 3 bases. The CDR3 is 15 amino acids. CDR3 in DNA: TGTGCCACCAGCAGGACAGGGCGAGGGACAGATACGCAGTATTTT. Its protein is CATSRTGRGTDTQYF.

The V call is TRBV10-3, the J call TRBJ2-5, with 12 bases identical to TRBD1. The DNA end lines up better with TRBJ2-7; the J call may be wrong. The CDR3 is 15 amino acids. Germline V gene lookup returns CDR1 ENHRY and CDR2 SYGVKD. CDR3 loop: CAIRPGTGGVYEQYF. The CDR3 DNA is TGTGCCATCAGGCCCGGGACAGGGGGCGTTTACGAGCAGTACTTC.

This chain uses TRBV5-1 with TRBJ2-1; TRBD2 aligns across 10 bases. CDR3 length: 15 amino acids. The germline CDR1 and CDR2 sequences are SGHRS and YFSETQ. J gave up 6 bases and V 4 bases, and 7 bases lay outside the gene matches. CDR3 region: CASSPTSGTSNEQFF. In nucleotides, the CDR3 is TGCGCCAGCAGCCCCACTAGCGGGACCTCCAATGAGCAGTTCTTC.

This chain joins TRBV4-1 and TRBJ2-3; 10 bases are a match to TRBD2. Germline V gene sequence: CDR1 MGHRA, CDR2 YSYEKL. CDR3 length: 16 residues. V shed 1 base and J 6 bases; nucleotides not matched to a gene: 7. The CDR3, as DNA: TGCGCCAGCAGCCAAGTGGAACTAGCGGGGCGGGATACGCAGTATTTT. Translation gives CASSQVELAGRDTQYF.

The chain uses TRBV19 and TRBJ1-2; D uncertain. The CDR3 covers 12 residues. CDR1 is LNHDA and CDR2 is SQIVND in the germline V gene (reference sequence). V lost 9 bases to trimming and J lost 6 bases, with 14 bases between them. CDR3 in DNA: TGTGCCAGCAGGTTGGGCGCGAATGGCTACACCTTC. Translation gives CASRLGANGYTF.

This clone was counted a single time. The chain links TRBV7-2 to TRBJ2-1; D is perhaps TRBD2 (6 bases). This CDR3 is 14 amino acids long. Looked up from germline, CDR1 is SGHTA and CDR2 is FQGNSA. Trimming shortened V by 5 bases and J by 8 bases, and 16 bases separated the two germline ends. CDR3 loop: CASSPGTWSDEQFF. CDR3 nucleotide sequence: TGTGCCAGCAGCCCGGGGACTTGGAGCGATGAGCAGTTCTTC.

CDR3 sequence reads: CASSLEVGREGTEAFF. The CDR3, as DNA: TGTGCCAGCAGCTTAGAAGTTGGTCGGGAGGGCACTGAAGCTTTCTTT. The V and J genes are TRBV11-1 and TRBJ1-1; unclear D gene. There are 16 residues in the CDR3. With 1 base removed from V and 4 bases from J, the gap between germline ends came to 16 bases. The germline V gene encodes CDR1 SGHAT and CDR2 FQDESV (reference sequence).

As for this clone: Other DNA sequences in this sample translate to the same CDR3. The chain combines TRBV7-2 with TRBJ2-5; D not certain. Trimming stripped 1 base from V and 5 bases from J, with 5 bases between. The CDR3 is 12 amino acids. Per the germline V gene, CDR1 is SGHTA and CDR2 is FQGNSA. This CDR3 is CASSLVRETQYF. The CDR3 bases are TGTGCCAGCAGCTTAGTACGGGAGACCCAGTACTTC.

This clone appeared a single time. The CDR3 region is CASSHTGSNYGYTF. CDR3 bases: TGTGCCAGCAGCCACACAGGGTCTAACTATGGCTACACCTTC. The J gene is TRBJ1-2, the V gene TRBV4-2, with a weak D call TRBD1 (6 bases). Per germline, CDR1 LGHNA and CDR2 YNFKEQ. The length of the CDR3 is 14 residues. The V end was cut by 3 bases, the J end by 0 bases, with 8 bases between.

This rearrangement joins TRBV11-2 to TRBJ2-7, with 15 bases that match TRBD2. V was clipped by 8 bases and J by 3 bases; unmatched bases: 11. CDR3 length: 17 residues. CDR1 and CDR2 from the germline V gene are SGHAT and FQNNGV. The CDR3 coding sequence is TGTGCCAGCGTCCCTGGGACTAGCGGGAGGCGAGGCTACGAGCAGTACTTC. The encoded protein is CASVPGTSGRRGYEQYF. Drawing the rest from reference TRBV11-2 and TRBJ2-7, the complete variable domain is EAGVAQSPRYKIIEKRQSVAFWCNPISGHATLYWYQQILGQGPKLLIQFQNNGVVDDSQLPKDRFSAERLKGVDSTLKIQPAKLEDSAVYLCASVPGTSGRRGYEQYFGPGTRLTVT.

The chain has TRBV9 and TRBJ1-4; TRBD1 agrees at 9 bases. CDR1 is SGDLS and CDR2 is YYNGEE in the germline V gene. CDR3 length: 15 amino acids. V dropped 3 bases and J dropped 8; count of bases not matched to a gene: 8. For the CDR3, the DNA is TGTGCCAGCAGCGCGGGACAGGGCCTAATCGAAAAACTGTTTTTT. Translation: CASSAGQGLIEKLFF.

The chain combines TRBV11-2 with TRBJ2-5; TRBD1 might be the D (5 bases). Germline V gene lookup returns CDR1 SGHAT and CDR2 FQNNGV. Trimming left V 1 base short and J 5 bases short, with 14 bases between. This CDR3 spans 15 amino acids. The DNA for the CDR3 is TGTGCCAGCAGCTTAGCAGGGAAAGGATGGGAGACCCAGTACTTC. The encoded protein is CASSLAGKGWETQYF.

The chain links TRBV28 to TRBJ1-1; 10 nucleotides agree with TRBD1. There are 16 residues in the CDR3. Germline CDR1 MDHEN, CDR2 SYDVKM. Trimming at V came to 2 bases and at J to 0 bases, leaving 3 bases not matched to a gene. CDR3 amino acids: CASSLVGTGVNTEAFF. In nucleotides, the CDR3 is TGTGCCAGCAGTTTAGTCGGGACAGGGGTGAACACTGAAGCTTTCTTT.

This chain links TRBV19 with TRBJ1-1, with D uncertain. Germline V gene data show CDR1 as LNHDA and CDR2 as SQIVND (reference sequence). CDR3 length equals 13 residues. The germline V and J ends were trimmed by 7 bases and 3 bases, with 12 bases remaining between them. As DNA, the CDR3 is TGTGCCAGTAACGGGGATTTGTACACTGAAGCTTTCTTT. Its protein is CASNGDLYTEAFF.

The rearrangement links TRBV30 to TRBJ2-7; 7 bases align to TRBD2. The CDR3 extends over 15 amino acids. The V and J ends lost 2 bases and 4 bases, in that order; junction bases with no gene match: 11. CDR1 and CDR2 from the germline V gene are GTSNPN and SVGIG (reference sequence). CDR3 bases: TGTGCCTGGAGTCCCTTCGACCTCGGGGGGTACGAGCAGTACTTC. It codes for CAWSPFDLGGYEQYF.

The rearrangement uses TRBV11-2 and TRBJ1-3; no definite D call. The germline V and J ends were trimmed by 6 bases and 0 bases, with 9 bases remaining between them. Germline lookup yields CDR1 SGHAT and CDR2 FQNNGV. This CDR3 contains 14 residues. The CDR3 DNA sequence: TGTGCCAGCAGGAAAGGGAGCTCTGGAAACACCATATATTTT. Encoded protein: CASRKGSSGNTIYF.

The chain recombines TRBV28 with TRBJ1-3; D is perhaps TRBD1 (6 bases). Trimming took 4 bases from V and 3 from J, leaving 13 bases between them. The CDR3 totals 15 residues. The V gene's germline CDR1 is MDHEN and CDR2 SYDVKM. CDR3 sequence: CASSSTGSGGNTIYF. The CDR3 DNA is TGTGCCAGCAGTTCAACAGGGAGTGGTGGAAACACCATATATTTT.

The rearrangement joins TRBV20-1 to TRBJ2-4; the D gene is possibly TRBD2 (5 bases). CDR1 and CDR2 (germline): DFQATT, SNEGSKA (reference sequence). V lost 3 bases to trimming and J lost 2 bases, with 14 bases between them. The CDR3 runs to 15 residues. CDR3 residues: CSASRAGGSKNIQYF. The CDR3 DNA is TGCAGTGCTAGTCGCGCGGGTGGGTCCAAAAACATTCAGTACTTC.

The rearrangement links TRBV7-2 to TRBJ2-1; D might be TRBD2 (6 bases). Germline V CDR1 and CDR2: SGHTA, FQGNSA. CDR3 length equals 18 residues. Trimming took 2 bases from V and 0 from J, leaving 17 bases between them. CDR3 sequence: CASSLIPSASVSYNEQFF. For the CDR3, the DNA is TGTGCCAGCAGCTTAATCCCTAGCGCCTCGGTCTCCTACAATGAGCAGTTCTTC.

This chain joins TRBV19 and TRBJ2-1; 11 positions match TRBD1. The CDR3 consists of 13 residues. V lost 5 bases, J lost 10 bases, and 4 bases stayed unmatched. Germline V gene sequence: CDR1 LNHDA, CDR2 SQIVND (reference sequence). CDR3 in amino acids: CASSRDRGDEQFF. The CDR3 coding sequence is TGTGCCAGTAGTCGGGACAGGGGGGACGAGCAGTTCTTC.

This clone was observed a handful of times. The chain joins TRBV14 to TRBJ2-7; 12 bases align to TRBD2. The germline CDR1 and CDR2 sequences are SGHDN and FVKESK. This CDR3 spans 15 amino acids. V lost 4 bases to trimming and J lost 7 bases; unmatched junction nucleotides: 8. CDR3: CASSPMTSGSWEQYF. The CDR3 DNA is TGTGCCAGCAGCCCAATGACTAGCGGGAGCTGGGAGCAGTACTTC.

The chain recombines TRBV19 with TRBJ1-5, with TRBD1 matching over 9 bases. The CDR3 sequence is 16 residues long. With V trimmed by 5 bases and J by 6 bases, 11 bases remained unmatched. Germline CDR1 and CDR2: LNHDA and SQIVND (reference sequence). CDR3 nucleotide sequence: TGTGCCAGTAGTTCCATCCCGGGACAGGGAGGTCAGCCCCAGCATTTT. Its protein product is CASSSIPGQGGQPQHF.

This chain joins TRBV27 and TRBJ2-1, with 11 bases identical to TRBD2. This CDR3 comprises 15 residues. CDR1 and CDR2 (germline): MNHEY, SMNVEV (reference sequence). The ends lost 7 bases at V and 9 bases at J; junction bases unmatched: 11. CDR3 protein: CASIPSGRCPGEQFF. CDR3 DNA sequence: TGTGCCAGCATCCCTAGCGGGAGGTGCCCGGGTGAGCAGTTCTTC.

The CDR3, as DNA: TGCGCCTCCGGGACAGGGGACTACGAGCAGTACTTC. This translates into CASGTGDYEQYF. The chain recombines TRBV5-1 with TRBJ2-7; 10 bases fit TRBD1. Trimming cost V 10 bases and J 3 bases; bases outside gene matches: 4. The CDR3 totals 12 residues. Germline V CDR1 and CDR2: SGHRS, YFSETQ.